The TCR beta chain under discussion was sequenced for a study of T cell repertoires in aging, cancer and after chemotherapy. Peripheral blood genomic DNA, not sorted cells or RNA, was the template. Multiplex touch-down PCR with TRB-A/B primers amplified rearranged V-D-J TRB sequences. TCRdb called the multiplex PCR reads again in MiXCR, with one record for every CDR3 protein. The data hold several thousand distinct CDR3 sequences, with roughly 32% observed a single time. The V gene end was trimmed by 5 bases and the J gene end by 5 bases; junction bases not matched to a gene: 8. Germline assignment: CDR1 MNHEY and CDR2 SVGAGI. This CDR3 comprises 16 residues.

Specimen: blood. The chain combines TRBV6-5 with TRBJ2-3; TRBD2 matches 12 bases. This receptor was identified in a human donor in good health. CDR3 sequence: CASSTQTSGSRDTQYF. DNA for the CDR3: TGTGCCAGCAGTACTCAGACTAGCGGGAGTAGAGATACGCAGTATTTT.